The 28 T cell receptor beta chains given below trace back to one sample, sequenced in a study of shared clonotypes between healthy human individuals. The assay was immunoSEQ multiplex PCR, and TCRdb's table has in-frame clones only and misses some. Among roughly 850,000 clones, about 96% were seen once, and the ten largest hold roughly 0.23%. Naive CD8 isolation took CD45RO-negative cells positively selected for CCR7 and excluded terminally differentiated effector memory CD45RA+ cells. The sequencing sample was made of naive CD8+ T cells sorted from blood. These receptors came from a man aged 30-40 years in good health.

The chain joins TRBV19 to TRBJ2-5; the match to TRBD1 covers 7 bases. Germline V lookup: CDR1 LNHDA, CDR2 SQIVND (reference sequence). Trimming at V came to 5 bases and at J to 1 base, leaving 13 bases not matched to a gene. The CDR3 has 17 residues. The CDR3 protein is CASSDRLTGVGQETQYF. The CDR3 DNA is TGTGCCAGTAGTGACCGACTTACAGGGGTGGGCCAAGAGACCCAGTACTTC.

The chain joins TRBV7-9 to TRBJ2-5; possible D gene TRBD1, 5 bases. Germline assignment: CDR1 SEHNR and CDR2 FQNEAQ (reference sequence). CDR3 size: 14 residues. V was clipped by 8 bases and J by 3 bases, with 16 bases between them. The CDR3: CASEYQGGEETQYF. Written as DNA, the CDR3 is TGTGCCAGCGAATACCAGGGTGGAGAAGAGACCCAGTACTTC.

The V and J genes are TRBV7-8 and TRBJ2-7, with 12 bases fitting TRBD2. Per germline, CDR1 SGHVS and CDR2 FQNEAQ. There are 16 residues in the CDR3. The junction had 5 bases not matched to a gene; V was cut back by 2 bases and J by 3 bases. The CDR3 region is CASSLTASGRVYEQYF. The CDR3 region has the DNA TGTGCCAGCAGCTTAACTGCTAGCGGGAGGGTCTACGAGCAGTACTTC.

This clone showed up just once. The rearrangement links TRBV4-2 to TRBJ2-7, with no clear D. V was cut by 1 base and J by 3 bases, with 13 bases left in between. The CDR3 sequence is 15 residues long. Germline CDR1 and CDR2: LGHNA and YNFKEQ. The CDR3, as DNA: TGTGCCAGCAGCCAAGTGGACCGGACGGACTACGAGCAGTACTTC. Its protein is CASSQVDRTDYEQYF.

This clone was seen just once. V gene TRBV4-1 combines with J gene TRBJ1-5; 8 nucleotides align to TRBD1. Germline-derived CDR1 and CDR2 are MGHRA and YSYEKL. The CDR3 spans 14 residues. The ends lost 3 bases at V and 5 bases at J; junction bases unmatched: 3. CDR3 loop: CASSQTGADQPQHF. The CDR3 nucleotides read TGCGCCAGCAGCCAGACAGGGGCTGATCAGCCCCAGCATTTT.

The V gene is TRBV10-3, the J gene TRBJ2-3, with D possibly TRBD2 on 6 matching bases. The germline V gene encodes CDR1 ENHRY and CDR2 SYGVKD. The CDR3 is 18 residues long. The V end lost 4 bases, the J end lost 2 bases, and 22 bases lay between the germline ends. The CDR3 loop reads CAISAGGALGDITDTQYF. The CDR3 coding sequence is TGTGCCATCAGTGCAGGCGGGGCCCTAGGGGATATCACAGATACGCAGTATTTT.

The V gene is TRBV4-2, the J gene TRBJ2-7, with no clear D. CDR1 is LGHNA, CDR2 YNFKEQ, per germline. V gave up 1 base and J gave up 4 bases, with 20 bases separating them. There are 17 residues in the CDR3. CDR3 region: CASSQVNRNPSGYEQYF. The CDR3 DNA reads TGTGCCAGCAGCCAAGTTAACCGTAACCCCTCTGGTTACGAGCAGTACTTC.

This chain links TRBV5-1 with TRBJ1-4, with 8 bases lining up with TRBD1. The length of the CDR3 is 15 residues. Losses at the gene ends were 4 bases for V and 3 bases for J; bases not matched to a gene: 5. Germline-derived CDR1 and CDR2 are SGHRS and YFSETQ. The CDR3: CASSLGQGANEKLFF. The CDR3 nucleotides read TGCGCCAGCAGCCTCGGACAGGGCGCTAATGAAAAACTGTTTTTT.

This chain uses TRBV5-1 with TRBJ2-5, with no clear D. CDR1 and CDR2 from the germline V gene are SGHRS and YFSETQ. This CDR3 has 15 amino acids. V lost 1 base, J lost 0 bases, and 10 bases lay in between. CDR3: CASSLTMGYQETQYF. DNA of the CDR3: TGCGCCAGCAGCTTGACCATGGGGTACCAAGAGACCCAGTACTTC.

V usage is TRBV2 and J usage is TRBJ1-2; TRBD1 aligns across 11 bases. This CDR3 spans 14 amino acids. Germline-derived CDR1 and CDR2 are SNHLY and FYNNEI. Losses at the gene ends were 4 bases for V and 8 bases for J; bases not matched to a gene: 6. For the CDR3, the DNA is TGTGCCAGCAGTGGTGGACAGGGGGCGCAGGGCTACACCTTC. Its protein is CASSGGQGAQGYTF.

The V call is TRBV30, the J call TRBJ1-5; D is unclear. This CDR3 has 15 residues. Germline V gene sequence: CDR1 GTSNPN, CDR2 SVGIG (reference sequence). V shed 7 bases and J shed 3 bases, with 19 bases lying between them. The CDR3 DNA follows: TGTGCCTTGAATCATGGTGGACTGACCAATCAGCCCCAGCATTTT. Translating it yields CALNHGGLTNQPQHF. The full variable domain, in which reference TRBV30 and TRBJ1-5 provide the parts outside the CDR3, is SQTIHQWPATLVQPVGSPLSLECTVEGTSNPNLYWYRQAAGRGLQLLFYSVGIGQISSEVPQNLSASRPQDRQFILSSKKLLLSDSGFYLCALNHGGLTNQPQHFGDGTRLSIL.

The V call is TRBV14, the J call TRBJ2-7, with 10 bases that match TRBD2. V lost 3 bases, J lost 0 bases, and 11 bases stayed unmatched. The CDR3 loop spans 18 amino acids. CDR1 is SGHDN and CDR2 is FVKESK in the germline V gene. The CDR3 reads CASSHYPPWTSGSYEQYF. The CDR3 bases are TGTGCCAGCAGCCATTATCCTCCCTGGACTAGCGGCTCCTACGAGCAGTACTTC.

J is TRBJ2-1 and V is TRBV2; the match to TRBD2 covers 11 bases. V gave up 8 bases and J gave up 7 bases; unmatched junction bases: 4. Per germline, CDR1 SNHLY and CDR2 FYNNEI. This CDR3 has 13 amino acids. The CDR3 DNA reads TGTGCCAGCCCGGGACTAGCGGAAAATGAGCAGTTCTTC. Its protein product is CASPGLAENEQFF.

The chain joins TRBV2 to TRBJ2-7, with TRBD2 as a possible D gene (5 bases). Between the trimmed V and J ends, which lost 5 bases and 6 bases, there was a span of 14 bases. Per germline, CDR1 SNHLY and CDR2 FYNNEI. The CDR3 contains 13 residues. CDR3: CASSMTRGREQYF. The CDR3 coding sequence is TGTGCCAGCAGTATGACACGAGGGCGCGAGCAGTACTTC.

Here the CDR3 reads CATSRDYNEQFF. CDR3 bases: TGTGCCACCAGCAGAGATTACAATGAGCAGTTCTTC. J is TRBJ2-1 and V is TRBV15; D remains ambiguous. V lost 0 bases, J lost 4 bases, and 1 base lay in between. The CDR3 covers 12 residues. CDR1 LNHNV and CDR2 YYDKDF come from the germline V gene (reference sequence).

The CDR3 spells CASSYSGTINEQFF. The CDR3 DNA follows: TGTGCCAGCAGTTACTCCGGGACAATCAATGAGCAGTTCTTC. The chain is built from TRBV6-6 and TRBJ2-1; D might be TRBD1 (6 bases). The CDR3 is 14 amino acids. The V end lost 0 bases, the J end lost 6 bases, and 9 bases lay between the germline ends. CDR1 is MNHNY and CDR2 is SVGAGI in the germline V gene (reference sequence).

This chain connects TRBV14 to TRBJ1-5; D gene ambiguous. CDR3 size: 17 residues. CDR1 SGHDN and CDR2 FVKESK come from the germline V gene. V shed 1 base and J shed 8 bases, with 21 bases lying between them. The CDR3 DNA reads TGTGCCAGCAGCCAAGGATCCCCAATCCGTAAAGAAGAGCCCCAGCATTTT. It codes for CASSQGSPIRKEEPQHF.

V usage is TRBV9 and J usage is TRBJ2-5; 8 positions match TRBD2. This CDR3 is 15 amino acids long. After removal of 2 bases from V and 5 bases from J, the junction contained 8 bases not matched to a gene. Germline V gives CDR1 SGDLS, CDR2 YYNGEE. CDR3 DNA sequence: TGTGCCAGCAGCGTCTACACGGGAGGGCTGGAGACCCAGTACTTC. It codes for CASSVYTGGLETQYF.

The chain combines TRBV14 with TRBJ2-7; D is perhaps TRBD2 (6 bases). With 4 bases removed from V and 2 bases from J, the gap between germline ends came to 12 bases. Germline V gene sequence: CDR1 SGHDN, CDR2 FVKESK. The CDR3 spans 14 residues. Here the CDR3 reads CASSPIGSAYEQYF. In nucleotides, the CDR3 is TGTGCCAGCAGCCCAATCGGGAGCGCCTACGAGCAGTACTTC.

The gene calls are TRBV5-4 and TRBJ2-5; 7 nucleotides agree with TRBD1. The V gene's germline CDR1 is SGHNT and CDR2 YYREEE (reference sequence). The ends lost 6 bases at V and 2 bases at J; junction bases unmatched: 10. CDR3 length: 15 residues. The CDR3 bases are TGTGCCAGCAACCCCTTCCGGGACAGACAAGAGACCCAGTACTTC. Its protein product is CASNPFRDRQETQYF.

This chain uses TRBV5-8 with TRBJ2-3, with TRBD1 matching over 9 bases. The germline V gene encodes CDR1 SGHTS and CDR2 YDEGEE. The CDR3 is 14 residues long. V trimming: 6 bases; J trimming: 1 base; junction bases outside the gene matches: 3. The CDR3 sequence is CASNYRGRTDTQYF. Here the CDR3 DNA reads TGTGCCAGCAACTACAGGGGGCGCACAGATACGCAGTATTTT.

The chain links TRBV5-1 to TRBJ2-1, with 8 bases fitting TRBD1. With 4 bases clipped from V and 7 bases from J, the junction kept 10 bases outside the gene matches. The CDR3 consists of 15 residues. The germline CDR1 and CDR2 sequences are SGHRS and YFSETQ. This CDR3 is CASSNHRTGTNEQFF. The CDR3 DNA sequence: TGCGCCAGCAGCAATCACAGGACAGGGACGAATGAGCAGTTCTTC.

The V gene is TRBV7-8, the J gene TRBJ1-1; tentative D call: TRBD1 (5 bases). CDR1 and CDR2 from the germline V gene are SGHVS and FQNEAQ. CDR3 length equals 17 residues. Deletions cut 0 bases from V and 1 base from J, with 15 bases between. For the CDR3, the DNA is TGTGCCAGCAGCTTAGCGGGGGGGATAGGGGAGAACACTGAAGCTTTCTTT. The encoded protein is CASSLAGGIGENTEAFF.

This chain connects TRBV11-2 to TRBJ2-3; a possible D gene is TRBD1 (5 bases). Germline assignment: CDR1 SGHAT and CDR2 FQNNGV. The V and J ends lost 5 bases and 5 bases respectively, with 29 bases between them. The CDR3 sequence is 19 residues long. This CDR3 is CASSPHPLGRAEEKDTQYF. The CDR3 bases are TGTGCCAGCAGCCCCCACCCTCTGGGGCGCGCTGAAGAGAAAGATACGCAGTATTTT.

This clone occurred once. This rearrangement joins TRBV27 to TRBJ2-7; 14 bases align to TRBD2. CDR3 length: 15 residues. Germline CDR1 and CDR2: MNHEY and SMNVEV (reference sequence). The junction had 6 bases not matched to a gene; V was cut back by 4 bases and J by 7 bases. This CDR3 is CASSSTSGRASEQYF. The CDR3, as DNA: TGTGCCAGCAGTTCGACTAGCGGGAGGGCCTCGGAGCAGTACTTC.

This sequence joins TRBV18 and TRBJ2-5; the D call may be TRBD1 or TRBD2 (5 bases each). The V gene's germline CDR1 is KGHSH and CDR2 LQKENI. This CDR3 is 15 amino acids long. V gave up 5 bases and J gave up 4 bases, with 17 bases separating them. The CDR3 protein is CASSVRDQAAETQYF. CDR3 in DNA: TGTGCCAGCTCAGTCCGGGACCAAGCTGCAGAGACCCAGTACTTC.

This clone has a single count. The CDR3 coding sequence is TGTGCCAGCAGCTTATCAGGGAACACTGAAGCTTTCTTT. Its protein product is CASSLSGNTEAFF. This rearrangement joins TRBV11-2 to TRBJ1-1, with no clear D. Germline V gene data show CDR1 as SGHAT and CDR2 as FQNNGV. The V end was cut by 2 bases, the J end by 1 base, with 5 bases between. The CDR3 runs to 13 residues.

A note on this clone: The junction and the germline gene differ at one end; a read error may be behind it. The chain employs TRBV19 and TRBJ1-2, with a tentative D call TRBD1 (5 bases). The CDR3 is 11 residues long. The germline V gene encodes CDR1 LNHDA and CDR2 SQIVND (reference sequence). The CDR3, as DNA: TGCTCGCGGAGGGGACCATATGGCTACACCTTC. It codes for CSRRGPYGYTF.